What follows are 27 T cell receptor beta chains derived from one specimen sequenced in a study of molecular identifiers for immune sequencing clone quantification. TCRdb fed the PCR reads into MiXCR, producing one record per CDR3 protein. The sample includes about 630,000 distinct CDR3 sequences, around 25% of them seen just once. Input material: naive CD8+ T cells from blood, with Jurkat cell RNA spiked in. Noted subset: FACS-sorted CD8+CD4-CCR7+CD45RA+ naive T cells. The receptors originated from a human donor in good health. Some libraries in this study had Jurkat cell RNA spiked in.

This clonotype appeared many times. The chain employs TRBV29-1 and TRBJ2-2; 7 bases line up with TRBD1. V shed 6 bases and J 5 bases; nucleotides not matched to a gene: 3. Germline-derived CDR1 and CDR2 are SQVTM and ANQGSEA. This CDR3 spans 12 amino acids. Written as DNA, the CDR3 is TGCAGCGTAATACAGGGGACCGGGGAGCTGTTTTTT. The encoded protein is CSVIQGTGELFF.

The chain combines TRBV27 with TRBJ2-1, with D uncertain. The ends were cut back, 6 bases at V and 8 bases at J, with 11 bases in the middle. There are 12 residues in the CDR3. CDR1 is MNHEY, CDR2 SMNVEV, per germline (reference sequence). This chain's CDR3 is CASRGLRYEQFF. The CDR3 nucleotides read TGTGCCAGCAGGGGTCTGAGGTATGAGCAGTTCTTC.

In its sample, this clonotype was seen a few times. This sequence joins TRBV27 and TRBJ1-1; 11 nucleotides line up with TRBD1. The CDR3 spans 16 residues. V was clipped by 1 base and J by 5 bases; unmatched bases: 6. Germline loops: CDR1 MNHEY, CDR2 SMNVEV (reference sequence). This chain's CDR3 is CASSLWGTGGSTEAFF. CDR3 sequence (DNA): TGTGCCAGCAGTTTATGGGGGACAGGGGGGAGTACTGAAGCTTTCTTT.

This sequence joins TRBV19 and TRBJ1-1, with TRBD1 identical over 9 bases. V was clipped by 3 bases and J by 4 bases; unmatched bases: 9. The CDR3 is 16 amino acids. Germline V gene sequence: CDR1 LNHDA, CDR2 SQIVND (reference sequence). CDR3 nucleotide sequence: TGTGCCAGTAGTATCGTAGGACAGGGGCTGGCCACTGAAGCTTTCTTT. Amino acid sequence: CASSIVGQGLATEAFF.

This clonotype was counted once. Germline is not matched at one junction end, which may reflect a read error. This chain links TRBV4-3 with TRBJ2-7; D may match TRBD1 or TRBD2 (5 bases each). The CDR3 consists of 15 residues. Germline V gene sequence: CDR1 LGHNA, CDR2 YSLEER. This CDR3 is CAGSRDRGSSCGRYF. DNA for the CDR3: TGCGCCGGCAGCCGAGATCGGGGCAGCTCCTGCGGGCGGTACTTC.

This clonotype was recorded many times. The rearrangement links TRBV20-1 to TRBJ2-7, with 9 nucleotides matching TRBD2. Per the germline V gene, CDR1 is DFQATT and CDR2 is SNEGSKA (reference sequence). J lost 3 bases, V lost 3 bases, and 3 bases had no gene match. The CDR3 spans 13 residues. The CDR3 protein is CSARSSGIYEQYF. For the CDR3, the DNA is TGCAGTGCTAGGTCTAGCGGGATCTACGAGCAGTACTTC.

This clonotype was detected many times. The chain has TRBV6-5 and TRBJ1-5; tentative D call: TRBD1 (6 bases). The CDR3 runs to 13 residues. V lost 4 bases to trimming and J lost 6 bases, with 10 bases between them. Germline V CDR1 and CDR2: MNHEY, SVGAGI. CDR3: CASSSGAFQPQHF. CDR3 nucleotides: TGTGCCAGCAGTTCAGGGGCGTTTCAGCCCCAGCATTTT.

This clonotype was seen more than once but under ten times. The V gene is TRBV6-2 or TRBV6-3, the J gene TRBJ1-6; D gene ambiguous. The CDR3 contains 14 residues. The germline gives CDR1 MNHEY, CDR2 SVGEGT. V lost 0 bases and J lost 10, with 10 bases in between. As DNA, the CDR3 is TGTGCCAGCAGTTACTCGAATGGGTTGTCACCCCTCCACTTT. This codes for CASSYSNGLSPLHF.

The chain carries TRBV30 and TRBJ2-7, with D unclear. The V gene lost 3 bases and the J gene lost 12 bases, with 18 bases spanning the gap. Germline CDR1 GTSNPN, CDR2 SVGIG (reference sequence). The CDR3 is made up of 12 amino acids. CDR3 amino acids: CAWSARSYQPYF. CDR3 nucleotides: TGTGCCTGGAGCGCCCGTTCCTACCAGCCGTACTTC.

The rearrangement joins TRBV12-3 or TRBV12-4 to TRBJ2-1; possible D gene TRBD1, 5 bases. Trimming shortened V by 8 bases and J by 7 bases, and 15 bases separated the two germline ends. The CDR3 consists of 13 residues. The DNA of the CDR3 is TGTGCCAGCTTGTCGACAGACTGGAATGAGCAGTTCTTC. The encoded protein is CASLSTDWNEQFF.

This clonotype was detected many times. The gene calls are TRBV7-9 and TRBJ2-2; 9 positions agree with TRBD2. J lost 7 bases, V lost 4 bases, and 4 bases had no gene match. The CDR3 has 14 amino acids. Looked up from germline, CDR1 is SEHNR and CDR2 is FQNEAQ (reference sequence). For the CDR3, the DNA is TGTGCCAGCAGCTCGGGACTAGCAGGCGGGGAGCTGTTTTTT. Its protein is CASSSGLAGGELFF.

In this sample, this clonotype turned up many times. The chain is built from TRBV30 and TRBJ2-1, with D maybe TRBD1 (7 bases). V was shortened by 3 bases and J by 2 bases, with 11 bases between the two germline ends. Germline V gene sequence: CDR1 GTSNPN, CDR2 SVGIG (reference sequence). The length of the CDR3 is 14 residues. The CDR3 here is CAWSGGQPYNEQFF. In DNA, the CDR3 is TGTGCCTGGAGCGGGGGACAGCCCTACAATGAGCAGTTCTTC.

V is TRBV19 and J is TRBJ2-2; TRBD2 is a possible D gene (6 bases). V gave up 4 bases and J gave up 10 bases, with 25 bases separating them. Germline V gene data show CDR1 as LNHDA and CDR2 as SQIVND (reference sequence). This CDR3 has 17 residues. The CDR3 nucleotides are TGTGCCAGTAGTAGTAATTTGGGACTTCTGGCATCCGTGGAGCTGTTTTTT. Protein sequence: CASSSNLGLLASVELFF.

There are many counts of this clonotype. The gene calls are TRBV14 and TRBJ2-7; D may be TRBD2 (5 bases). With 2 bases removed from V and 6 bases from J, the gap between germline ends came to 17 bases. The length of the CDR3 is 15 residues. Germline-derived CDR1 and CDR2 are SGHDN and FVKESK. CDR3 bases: TGTGCCAGCAGCCAATTCACCGGGATTGATAGCGAGCAGTACTTC. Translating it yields CASSQFTGIDSEQYF.

CDR3 residues: CASSYKQDHIAYEQYF. The CDR3 DNA follows: TGTGCCAGCAGTTACAAACAGGACCATATAGCCTACGAGCAGTACTTC. This chain uses TRBV6-5 with TRBJ2-7, with D perhaps matching TRBD1 (5 bases). The germline V gene encodes CDR1 MNHEY and CDR2 SVGAGI. The CDR3 has 16 residues. V was pared by 2 bases and J by 2 bases, with 16 bases between.

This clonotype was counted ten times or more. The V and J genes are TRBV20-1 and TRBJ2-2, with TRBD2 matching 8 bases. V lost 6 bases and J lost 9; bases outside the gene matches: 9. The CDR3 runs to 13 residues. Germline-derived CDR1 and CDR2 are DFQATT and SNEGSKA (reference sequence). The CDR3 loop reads CSAVREGLRELFF. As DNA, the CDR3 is TGCAGTGCGGTTCGGGAGGGGTTGCGGGAGCTGTTTTTT.

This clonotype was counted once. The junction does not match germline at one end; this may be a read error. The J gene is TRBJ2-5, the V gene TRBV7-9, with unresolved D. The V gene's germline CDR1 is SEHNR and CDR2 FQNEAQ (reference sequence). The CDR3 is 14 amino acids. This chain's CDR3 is CTSSLGQPTETQYF. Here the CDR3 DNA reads TGTACCAGCAGCTTAGGGCAGCCTACGGAGACCCAGTACTTC.

In DNA, the CDR3 is TGCGCCAGCAGCCAAGAAGTCAGGATAACCTACGAGCAGTACTTC. Its translation: CASSQEVRITYEQYF. This rearrangement joins TRBV4-1 to TRBJ2-7; unclear D gene. The CDR3 has 15 amino acids. Germline V gene data show CDR1 as MGHRA and CDR2 as YSYEKL. Between the trimmed V and J ends, which lost 0 bases and 2 bases, there was a span of 11 bases.

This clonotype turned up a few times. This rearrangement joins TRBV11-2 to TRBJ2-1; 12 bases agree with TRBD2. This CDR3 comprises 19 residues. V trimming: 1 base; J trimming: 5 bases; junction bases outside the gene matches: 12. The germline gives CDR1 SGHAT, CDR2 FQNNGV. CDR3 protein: CASSLVSLAGGGADNEQFF. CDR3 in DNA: TGTGCCAGCAGCTTAGTCTCCCTAGCGGGAGGGGGGGCGGACAATGAGCAGTTCTTC.

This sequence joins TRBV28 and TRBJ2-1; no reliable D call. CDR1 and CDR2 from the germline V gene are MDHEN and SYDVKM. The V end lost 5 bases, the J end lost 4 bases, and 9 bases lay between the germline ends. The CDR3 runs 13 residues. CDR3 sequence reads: CASSTRAYNEQFF. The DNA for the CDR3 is TGTGCCAGCAGTACCCGAGCTTACAATGAGCAGTTCTTC.

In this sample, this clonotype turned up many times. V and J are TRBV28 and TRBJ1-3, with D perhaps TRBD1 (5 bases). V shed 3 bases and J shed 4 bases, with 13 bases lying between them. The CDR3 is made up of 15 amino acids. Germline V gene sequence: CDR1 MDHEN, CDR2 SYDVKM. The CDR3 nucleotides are TGTGCCAGCAGTTTTTTAGGGGCCTTCGGAAACACCATATATTTT. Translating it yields CASSFLGAFGNTIYF.

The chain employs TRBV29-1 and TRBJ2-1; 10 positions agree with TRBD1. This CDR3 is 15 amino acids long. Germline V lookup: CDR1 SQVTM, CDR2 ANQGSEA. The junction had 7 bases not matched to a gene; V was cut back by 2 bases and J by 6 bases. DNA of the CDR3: TGCAGCGTTGAACAACCCCGGGACAGGGGCAATGAGCAGTTCTTC. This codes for CSVEQPRDRGNEQFF.

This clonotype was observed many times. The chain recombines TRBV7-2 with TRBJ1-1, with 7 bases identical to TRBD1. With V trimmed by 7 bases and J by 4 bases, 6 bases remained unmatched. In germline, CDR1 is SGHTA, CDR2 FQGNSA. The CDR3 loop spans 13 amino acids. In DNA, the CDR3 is TGTGCCAGCACAGGGGGACTGGGCACTGAAGCTTTCTTT. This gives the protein CASTGGLGTEAFF.

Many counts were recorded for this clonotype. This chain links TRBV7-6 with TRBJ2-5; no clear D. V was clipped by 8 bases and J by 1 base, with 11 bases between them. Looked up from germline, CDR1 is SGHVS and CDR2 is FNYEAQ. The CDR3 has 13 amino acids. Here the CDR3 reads CASATYSQETQYF. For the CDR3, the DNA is TGTGCCAGCGCGACCTACTCCCAAGAGACCCAGTACTTC.

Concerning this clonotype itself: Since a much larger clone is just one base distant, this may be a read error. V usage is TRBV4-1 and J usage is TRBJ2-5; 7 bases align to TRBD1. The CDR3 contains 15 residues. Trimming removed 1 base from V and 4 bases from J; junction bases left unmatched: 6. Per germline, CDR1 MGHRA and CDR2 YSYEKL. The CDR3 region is CASSQGRDSPETQYF. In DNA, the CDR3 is TGCGCCAGCAGCCAAGGCCGGGACAGCCCAGAGACCCAGTACTTC.

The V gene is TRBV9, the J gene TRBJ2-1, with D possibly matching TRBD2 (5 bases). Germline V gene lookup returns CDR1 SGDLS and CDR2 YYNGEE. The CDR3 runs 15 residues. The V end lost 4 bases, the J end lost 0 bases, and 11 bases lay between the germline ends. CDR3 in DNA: TGTGCCAGCAGCCCTAGCTCTGCCTCCTACAATGAGCAGTTCTTC. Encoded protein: CASSPSSASYNEQFF.

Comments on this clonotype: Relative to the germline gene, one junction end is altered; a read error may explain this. The CDR3 loop is CASSSDSWLALF. CDR3 DNA: TGTGCCAGCAGTTCAGACAGTTGGTTGGCTCTCTTT. This sequence joins TRBV12-3 or TRBV12-4 and TRBJ1-1; tentatively, D is TRBD1 (5 bases). The CDR3 contains 12 residues.